The clone carrying this T cell receptor (beta chain) was picked up many times. The antigen is unknown. The CDR3 runs 15 residues. From germline, CDR1 is MNHEY and CDR2 SMNVEV (reference sequence). After removal of 5 bases from V and 0 bases from J, the junction contained 5 bases not matched to a gene. These data come from a study of T cells in Graves' hyperthyroidism and ophthalmopathy. General study results and limits: Researchers found most expanded thyroid clonotypes above 0.001 in blood as well.

TCR beta CDR3 regions were amplified from RNA transcripts. Using the HTBI primer set, a first-round RT-PCR was run on the TCR CDR3. In TCRdb, the multiplex PCR reads were re-called with MiXCR into one record per CDR3 protein. Seen here are around 300,000 distinct CDR3 sequences, more than 11% observed once, and the top ten hold 20% to 25%. The source of this sequence is a woman aged 25-40 years with Graves' hyperthyroidism. Material for sequencing was blood. V gene TRBV27 combines with J gene TRBJ2-3; 7 nucleotides match TRBD1. DNA for the CDR3: TGTGCCAGCAGTGTCCAGACAGGGAGCACAGATACGCAGTATTTT. Translated: CASSVQTGSTDTQYF.